These 12 T cell receptor beta chains were sequenced from one sample in a study of blood T cells in healthy people across ages. Through a sample-barcoded 5' primer and a J-beta primer mix, a second PCR was run for roughly 6 to 12 cycles. A single record per CDR3 protein comes from TCRdb applying MiXCR to the 5' RACE reads. The table records about 630,000 distinct CDR3 sequences, around 21% of them present only once. Sequenced input: blood. Receptor source: a man aged 65 to 85 in good health.

The table lists this clonotype with a few counts. This rearrangement joins TRBV7-2 to TRBJ2-5; either TRBD1 or TRBD2 may fit D (5 bases each). The J call may be mistaken, given a closer DNA end match to TRBJ2-7. Germline CDR1 and CDR2: SGHTA and FQGNSA. The CDR3 covers 16 residues. CDR3 sequence reads: CASSDRQGRLRYEQYF. Here the CDR3 DNA reads TGTGCCAGCAGCGATCGTCAGGGACGGCTGAGGTACGAGCAGTACTTC.

The rearrangement links TRBV7-2 to TRBJ2-5; D unresolved. The DNA end favors TRBJ2-1, so the J call may be wrong. The CDR3 covers 13 residues. Germline CDR1 reads SGHTA; CDR2 reads FQGNSA. The DNA of the CDR3 is TGTGCCAGCAGCTTGAGGCCCTTTAGCGAGCAGTTCTTC. This codes for CASSLRPFSEQFF.

The gene calls are TRBV29-1 and TRBJ1-2, with D unresolved. The CDR3 sequence is 9 residues long. V lost 8 bases to trimming and J lost 8 bases, with 9 bases between them. CDR1 and CDR2 (germline): SQVTM, ANQGSEA. CDR3 coding DNA: TGCAGCCCCTTCGACGGCTACACCTTC. Translation gives CSPFDGYTF.

This clonotype was counted ten times or more. The chain combines TRBV9 with TRBJ2-1; 9 nucleotides match TRBD1. The CDR3 contains 16 residues. V gave up 4 bases and J gave up 5 bases; unmatched junction bases: 10. Germline loops: CDR1 SGDLS, CDR2 YYNGEE. The CDR3 sequence is CASSRSLRTGDNEQFF. The CDR3 DNA sequence: TGTGCCAGCAGCAGAAGCTTACGGACAGGGGACAATGAGCAGTTCTTC.

The chain recombines TRBV20-1 with TRBJ2-1, with D hard to call. Trimming took 2 bases from V and 2 from J, leaving 13 bases between them. CDR1 and CDR2 (germline): DFQATT, SNEGSKA (reference sequence). The CDR3 runs 15 residues. The CDR3 coding sequence is TGCAGTGCTAGACCTTACATGAAGCCCTACAATGAGCAGTTCTTC. Protein sequence: CSARPYMKPYNEQFF.

This clonotype appeared a few times. Here the CDR3 reads CASSPSTGGNQPQHF. The CDR3 region has the DNA TGTGCCAGCTCACCATCCACAGGGGGCAATCAGCCCCAGCATTTT. The chain uses TRBV18 and TRBJ1-5; 7 bases align to TRBD1. J was trimmed by 2 bases and V by 2 bases; bases with no gene match: 3. The CDR3 consists of 15 residues. The germline CDR1 and CDR2 sequences are KGHSH and LQKENI. Using reference TRBV18 and TRBJ1-5 for the parts outside the CDR3, the full variable domain is NAGVMQNPRHLVRRRGQEARLRCSPMKGHSHVYWYRQLPEEGLKFMVYLQKENIIDESGMPKERFSAEFPKEGPSILRIQQVVRGDSAAYFCASSPSTGGNQPQHFGDGTRLSIL.

This clonotype was recorded at least ten times. V is TRBV4-1 and J is TRBJ2-5; D is ambiguous. The V gene lost 0 bases and the J gene lost 10 bases, with 18 bases spanning the gap. In germline, CDR1 is MGHRA, CDR2 YSYEKL. This CDR3 is built from 15 residues. This CDR3 reads CASSQDSAPLNGQYF. The CDR3 coding sequence is TGCGCCAGCAGCCAAGATTCGGCACCTCTGAACGGCCAGTACTTC.

To note about this clonotype: A read error is possible here, since a much larger clone lies one base away. V and J are TRBV27 and TRBJ2-1; unclear D gene. The V gene's germline CDR1 is MNHEY and CDR2 SMNVEV (reference sequence). This CDR3 spans 13 amino acids. V was cut by 5 bases and J by 7 bases, with 12 bases left in between. The CDR3 coding sequence is TGTGCCAGCAGTCCCCCCAGAGTAAATGAGCAGTTCTTC. Its translation is CASSPPRVNEQFF.

V is TRBV6-1 and J is TRBJ2-5; 11 bases align to TRBD2. V gave up 2 bases and J gave up 5 bases; unmatched junction bases: 10. The germline V gene encodes CDR1 MNHNS and CDR2 SASEGT. The CDR3 covers 17 residues. This CDR3 is CASSEPKTSGKGETQYF. The CDR3 bases are TGTGCCAGCAGTGAACCGAAGACTAGCGGGAAGGGGGAGACCCAGTACTTC.

The chain combines TRBV5-1 with TRBJ2-5; D may be TRBD2 (6 bases). V dropped 0 bases and J dropped 5 bases, with 20 bases sitting between them. The V gene's germline CDR1 is SGHRS and CDR2 YFSETQ. The CDR3 contains 17 residues. The CDR3 DNA sequence: TGCGCCAGCAGCTTGGGGGGGGTCATCCCCAGCCAGGAGACCCAGTACTTC. Residues: CASSLGGVIPSQETQYF.

J is TRBJ2-2 and V is TRBV5-1; TRBD1 might be the D (6 bases). V dropped 1 base and J dropped 3 bases, with 10 bases sitting between them. Germline loops: CDR1 SGHRS, CDR2 YFSETQ. There are 15 residues in the CDR3. The CDR3 is CASSLRQAYTGELFF. The CDR3, as DNA: TGCGCCAGCAGCTTGAGACAGGCTTACACCGGGGAGCTGTTTTTT. Looking up the rest from reference TRBV5-1 and TRBJ2-2 gives the full variable domain: KAGVTQTPRYLIKTRGQQVTLSCSPISGHRSVSWYQQTPGQGLQFLFEYFSETQRNKGNFPGRFSGRQFSNSRSEMNVSTLELGDSALYLCASSLRQAYTGELFFGEGSRLTVL.

The V gene is TRBV4-1, the J gene TRBJ2-2; 7 bases align to TRBD2. This CDR3 contains 16 residues. Losses at the gene ends were 4 bases for V and 3 bases for J; bases not matched to a gene: 8. Germline-derived CDR1 and CDR2 are MGHRA and YSYEKL. Here the CDR3 reads CASSPRTSADTGELFF. The CDR3 DNA sequence: TGCGCCAGCAGCCCTCGAACTAGCGCGGACACCGGGGAGCTGTTTTTT.